The clone carrying this TCR beta chain has only a few counts. The antigen remains unidentified. The data were taken from a study of T cells after yellow fever vaccination. Study at large: Preparation of the low-cell-number fractions used SMART-Seq v4 Ultra Low Input. Study findings and constraints: Abundant clonotypes from the bulk population could have been carried over as contaminants into FACS-sorted repertoires. A weaker secondary response peaked on day 5, the primary on day 15.

V was cut by 1 base and J by 5 bases, with 11 bases left in between. CDR3 size: 14 residues. Looked up from germline, CDR1 is MDHEN and CDR2 is SYDVKM. For TCR, cDNA came from 5'RACE template switching, which added a universal primer site and UMIs. A single record per CDR3 protein comes from TCRdb applying MiXCR to the 5' RACE reads. Among 550,000 to 750,000 distinct CDR3 sequences listed, roughly 12% were seen once. This receptor was obtained from a man aged 25 to 40 who received the YFV17D yellow fever vaccine. The sequences come from PBMCs, collected on the day of the yellow fever booster vaccination. The chain joins TRBV28 to TRBJ2-5; no reliable D call. For the CDR3, the DNA is TGTGCCAGCAGTTTATTTGGTTTAGGGGAGACCCAGTACTTC. Its translation: CASSLFGLGETQYF.